These T cell receptor beta chains were read from a single sample in a study of blood T cell repertoires in COVID-19. Using immunoSEQ multiplex PCR, the repertoire was profiled, and TCRdb retains in-frame clones only, with some absent. The profile shows tens of thousands of clones, 91% of them singletons. Sequencing used peripheral blood. The receptors originated from a human donor with active COVID-19. The donor label of this sample is uncertain. The CDR3 runs from the conserved cysteine through the conserved F or W.

CDR3 protein	J gene	V gene
CASSPSGGWETQYF	TRBJ2-5	TRBV28
CASSYNNLGTEAFF	TRBJ1-1	TRBV6-2/TRBV6-3
CASSLGAGLDNEQFF	TRBJ2-1	TRBV27
CASSPGGTGELFF	TRBJ2-2	TRBV7-3
CASSQEGLGAYYGYTF	TRBJ1-2	TRBV4-3
CASSYRNTGELFF	TRBJ2-2	TRBV27
CASKVDRGSLGSYNEQFF	TRBJ2-1	TRBV19
CASSYSKAGPNEQFF	TRBJ2-1	TRBV6-5
CASSRQVQETQYF	TRBJ2-5	TRBV7-8
CAISESGQVGGYTF	TRBJ1-2	TRBV10-3
CAWMQQGLGSGEQYF	TRBJ2-7	TRBV30
CASSQDLGGRADTQYF	TRBJ2-3	TRBV4-3
CASSQLTSGMRSTDTQYF	TRBJ2-3	TRBV4-3
CASSAPGPRGGQPQHF	TRBJ1-5	TRBV2
CASSSPPTSSYEQYF	TRBJ2-7	TRBV6-2/TRBV6-3
CASSLRNTGMNTEAFF	TRBJ1-1	TRBV27
CASRPPSGLSEQYF	TRBJ2-7	TRBV28
CASSYVLAAGHHEQFF	TRBJ2-1	TRBV6-6
CASSRGGAGGEQFF	TRBJ2-1	TRBV11-3
CSASLAGGQETQYF	TRBJ2-5	TRBV20-1
CANNGTGILGDSPLHF	TRBJ1-6	TRBV3-1/TRBV3-2
CASSSGGLTMNTEAFF	TRBJ1-1	TRBV28
CASSWQSLLATEQFF	TRBJ2-1	TRBV6-5
CASSLFLGGSYEQYF	TRBJ2-7	TRBV28
CASSFPGGDTQYF	TRBJ2-3	TRBV13
CASSVGDSSNIQYF	TRBJ2-4	TRBV9
CASSTGAYGYTF	TRBJ1-2	TRBV28
CASSPLSGQGINSPLHF	TRBJ1-6	TRBV7-9
CASSSMVQGRNTIYF	TRBJ1-3	TRBV7-2
CASSRPGGTVYGYTF	TRBJ1-2	TRBV6-6
CASSLGGAGIYNEQFF	TRBJ2-1	TRBV7-8
CASSQVGQSQETQYF	TRBJ2-5	TRBV3-1/TRBV3-2
CSATRAYEQYF	TRBJ2-7	TRBV20-1
CASSPSRETQYF	TRBJ2-5	TRBV18
CASSAGGQGSLVYGYTF	TRBJ1-2	TRBV27
CASSRNRGHSEKLFF	TRBJ1-4	TRBV11-2
CASSVESENIQYF	TRBJ2-4	TRBV9
CASSVQNSPLHF	TRBJ1-6	TRBV5-8
CASSQDQAGHGYTF	TRBJ1-2	TRBV3-1/TRBV3-2
CASSSRQIQETQYF	TRBJ2-5	TRBV7-2
CASLATQGAWETQYF	TRBJ2-5	TRBV19
CASSLTGTSYNEQFF	TRBJ2-1	TRBV10-1
CASSPGLGLYNEQFF	TRBJ2-1	TRBV28
CASSRSGTGVRSGANVLTF	TRBJ2-6	TRBV7-9
CASPRWQGYSNQPQHF	TRBJ1-5	TRBV27
CASSVDRTSSYEQYF	TRBJ2-7	TRBV5-1
CASSGGRSRRDTQYF	TRBJ2-3	TRBV13
CASSPAFLAGGPAETQYF	TRBJ2-5	TRBV7-2
CASSLWSLRQGATEAFF	TRBJ1-1	TRBV12-1
CASSRDSFYNEQFF	TRBJ2-1	TRBV18
CASSQPGSGDSYEQYF	TRBJ2-7	TRBV23-1
CASSLTSGVDEQYF	TRBJ2-7	TRBV5-6
CASSPWTGKNTEAFF	TRBJ1-1	TRBV6-5
CASRGQGIYTEAFF	TRBJ1-1	TRBV6-5
CASSSGTGDTGELFF	TRBJ2-2	TRBV5-4